One sample yielded the 6 T cell receptor beta chains listed below, sequenced in a study of blood T cell repertoires in COVID-19 (dated by TCRdb to 2018 to 2021). Libraries were prepared through the immunoSEQ multiplex PCR assay. TCRdb took over this immuneACCESS table, retaining in-frame rearrangements with V and J assigned. Such tables are incomplete; in checked studies, under half of the missing clones stem from an unresolved V gene, and the remainder is unexplained. The sample data list about 180,000 clones, and around 80% of these were observed just once. 10% to 15% of the sample rests with the top ten. The sample comprised peripheral blood. The receptors originated from a woman older than 75 with COVID-19, enrolled during active disease.

The chain links TRBV7-2 to TRBJ2-3, with TRBD2 matching over 11 bases. The CDR3 spans 17 residues. The germline CDR1 and CDR2 sequences are SGHTA and FQGNSA. After removal of 7 bases from V and 1 base from J, the junction contained 10 bases not matched to a gene. The DNA of the CDR3 is TGTGCCAGCAACCTTAGCGGGGGGGCTTTTGGCACAGATACGCAGTATTTT. Amino acids: CASNLSGGAFGTDTQYF.

The gene calls are TRBV5-5 and TRBJ2-1; D unresolved. Per germline, CDR1 SGHKS and CDR2 YYEKEE (reference sequence). This CDR3 has 16 residues. Trimming removed 1 base from V and 0 bases from J, with 11 bases in between. The CDR3 spells CASSLRRSLSYNEQFF. CDR3 coding DNA: TGTGCCAGCAGCTTGCGCCGGTCACTCTCCTACAATGAGCAGTTCTTC. The complete variable domain, with remaining parts taken from reference TRBV5-5 and TRBJ2-1, reads DAGVTQSPTHLIKTRGQQVTLRCSPISGHKSVSWYQQVLGQGPQFIFQYYEKEERGRGNFPDRFSARQFPNYSSELNVNALLLGDSALYLCASSLRRSLSYNEQFFGPGTRLTVL.

This rearrangement joins TRBV14 to TRBJ2-7; 9 nucleotides line up with TRBD1. Germline V CDR1 and CDR2: SGHDN, FVKESK. V dropped 3 bases and J dropped 4; count of bases not matched to a gene: 7. This CDR3 contains 15 residues. The CDR3 sequence: CASSQGQGHTYEQYF. The CDR3 nucleotides read TGTGCCAGCAGCCAGGGACAGGGACATACTTACGAGCAGTACTTC.

V gene TRBV18 combines with J gene TRBJ2-7, with D possibly being TRBD2 (5 bases). Germline loops: CDR1 KGHSH, CDR2 LQKENI. V was clipped by 3 bases and J by 6 bases, with 15 bases between them. CDR3 length: 14 amino acids. CDR3: CASSPPGQRREQYF. As DNA, the CDR3 is TGTGCCAGCTCACCGCCGGGCCAGCGGCGCGAGCAGTACTTC.

V gene TRBV6-2 or TRBV6-3 combines with J gene TRBJ1-5; 10 nucleotides line up with TRBD1. Trimming took 6 bases from V and 0 from J; bases not matched to a gene: 11. The CDR3 is 18 residues long. CDR1 and CDR2 from the germline V gene are MNHEY and SVGEGT. CDR3 in amino acids: CASSHEGQGTFSNQPQHF. The CDR3 DNA follows: TGTGCCAGCAGCCACGAGGGACAGGGGACCTTTAGCAATCAGCCCCAGCATTTT.

The V gene is TRBV9, the J gene TRBJ1-1, with no clear D. CDR1 is SGDLS and CDR2 is YYNGEE in the germline V gene. Trimming shortened V by 0 bases and J by 1 base, and 7 bases separated the two germline ends. The CDR3 sequence is 14 residues long. The CDR3 nucleotides are TGTGCCAGCAGCGTAGCTCTAGGGAACACTGAAGCTTTCTTT. It translates to CASSVALGNTEAFF.